These T cell receptor beta chains were read from a single sample in a study of T cell responses to AZD1222 COVID-19 vaccine. The repertoire was sequenced with immunoSEQ multiplex PCR; TCRdb's copy has only in-frame clones and lacks some. The sample yields 120,000 or so clones, 85% to 90% seen once. The sequences come from peripheral blood, collected on day 0 of AZD1222 vaccination. All receptors come from an adult in good health. Each CDR3 is given with its conserved first and last residue. The order of the fields is V gene, CDR3 length, D gene, J gene, clone size, CDR3 DNA, CDR3 protein. D genes are given only for firm matches. Size is stated for part of the rows, as once, few or many counts, or as a class when the clone is expanded.

TRBV12-1	15	-	TRBJ2-7	few	TGTGCCAGCAGCCCGGACAGGGGGAAGCCCTACGAGCAGTACTTC	CASSPDRGKPYEQYF
TRBV4-3	13	-	TRBJ2-5	-	TGCGCCAGCAGCCAAGAAACGCAAGAGACCCAGTACTTC	CASSQETQETQYF
TRBV29-1	13	TRBD1	TRBJ1-5	-	TGCAGCGTCGGACAGGGGTTGAATCAGCCCCAGCATTTT	CSVGQGLNQPQHF
TRBV5-1	15	-	TRBJ1-5	-	TGCGCCAGCAGCTTGGACTCCCATAGCAATCAGCCCCAGCATTTT	CASSLDSHSNQPQHF
TRBV7-9	13	-	TRBJ2-7	-	TGTGCCAGCAGCCCCCAGGCGAGTTACGAGCAGTACTTC	CASSPQASYEQYF
TRBV7-9	15	-	TRBJ2-2	-	TGTGCCAGCAGCTTACCGGGACAACCCACCGGGGAGCTGTTTTTT	CASSLPGQPTGELFF
TRBV7-2	14	TRBD1	TRBJ1-1	few	TGTGCCAGCAGCTCACAGGGGAAGGGGACTGAAGCTTTCTTT	CASSSQGKGTEAFF
TRBV28	15	TRBD1	TRBJ1-5	-	TGTGCCAGCACCACCGGGACAGTTAGCAATCAGCCCCAGCATTTT	CASTTGTVSNQPQHF
TRBV28	14	-	TRBJ1-2	few	TGTGCCAGCAGTTTGTATGGCAGTACCTATGGCTACACCTTC	CASSLYGSTYGYTF
TRBV10-3	14	-	TRBJ1-5	-	TGTGCCATCAGTGACCTGGGACCGTCACAACCCCAGCATTTT	CAISDLGPSQPQHF
TRBV12-3/TRBV12-4	13	-	TRBJ2-1	few	TGTGCCAGCAGGCTAGGGACGGGCAATGAGCAGTTCTTC	CASRLGTGNEQFF
TRBV6-2/TRBV6-3	17	-	TRBJ2-7	-	TGTGCCAGCAGTTACCGACTCACAGCTTCGAGGGCCTACGAGCAGTACTTC	CASSYRLTASRAYEQYF
TRBV19	15	-	TRBJ1-1	once	TGTGCCAGTAGGTCCGGTTATTCCCTGGACACTGAAGCTTTCTTT	CASRSGYSLDTEAFF
TRBV2	11	-	TRBJ2-1	-	TGTGCCAGCAGTTATTCCGGTGAGCAGTTCTTC	CASSYSGEQFF
TRBV13	14	TRBD1	TRBJ1-4	-	TGTGCCAGCAGCCGGGGACAGGGGAATGAAAAACTGTTTTTT	CASSRGQGNEKLFF
TRBV10-3	16	TRBD1	TRBJ2-7	-	TGTGCCATCAGAAGCCCAGGGACAGGCATCACCTACGAGCAGTACTTC	CAIRSPGTGITYEQYF
TRBV20-1	12	TRBD1	TRBJ1-2	-	TGCAGTGCTAGTTCCCAGGGGGAGGCCTACACCTTC	CSASSQGEAYTF
TRBV28	14	-	TRBJ1-2	-	TGTGCCAGCAGCTTGGTCCAGGCCCGTTATGGCTACACCTTC	CASSLVQARYGYTF
TRBV10-3	13	-	TRBJ1-1	-	TGTGCCATCAGTGCGGGGGGCGGCACTGAAGCTTTCTTT	CAISAGGGTEAFF
TRBV5-8	12	TRBD2	TRBJ2-4	few	TGTGCCAGCAGCCCGGGGGGGCGGGTTCAGTACTTC	CASSPGGRVQYF
TRBV27	13	-	TRBJ1-2	-	TGTGCCAGCAGTTTTATTGAGGGGCCCGACTACACCTTC	CASSFIEGPDYTF
TRBV7-2	17	TRBD2	TRBJ2-3	-	TGTGCCAGCAGCCGCGGGATAGCGGGGATTATTACAGATACGCAGTATTTT	CASSRGIAGIITDTQYF
TRBV12-3/TRBV12-4	13	-	TRBJ2-7	-	TGTGCCAGCAGTTTAGTGTTGCAATACGAGCAGTACTTC	CASSLVLQYEQYF
TRBV6-2/TRBV6-3	19	TRBD2	TRBJ2-1	-	TGTGCCAGCAGTTACCTTGGGCTAGCGGGAGTTGACTACTACAATGAGCAGTTCTTC	CASSYLGLAGVDYYNEQFF
TRBV9	14	TRBD1	TRBJ1-2	-	TGTGCCAGCAGCGTAGGGGACAGGGGGGGTGGCTACACCTTC	CASSVGDRGGGYTF
TRBV6-5	15	-	TRBJ1-4	-	TGTGCCAGCAGGCGTAGGGGCCCCCGGGGTGAAAAACTGTTTTTT	CASRRRGPRGEKLFF
TRBV7-9	13	-	TRBJ1-4	-	TGTGCCAGCAGCTCCAGGCTGGGTGAAAAACTGTTTTTT	CASSSRLGEKLFF
TRBV19	13	TRBD1	TRBJ2-7	-	TGTGCCACCGGGGGGACAGGGGGCGGCGAGCAGTACTTC	CATGGTGGGEQYF
TRBV2	15	TRBD2	TRBJ2-5	-	TGTGCCAGCAGTCTGACAGCGGGGAGGGCAGAGACCCAGTACTTC	CASSLTAGRAETQYF
TRBV12-3/TRBV12-4	11	-	TRBJ1-1	few	TGTGCCAGCAGGGGAGTGTTGGGGACTTTCTTT	CASRGVLGTFF
TRBV5-6	13	-	TRBJ1-2	-	TGTGCCAGCAGCCCTCAGGAATACTATGGCTACACCTTC	CASSPQEYYGYTF
TRBV5-1	13	-	TRBJ2-3	-	TGCGCCAGCAGTCAGGGCCTGCCAGATACGCAGTATTTT	CASSQGLPDTQYF
TRBV24-1	13	-	TRBJ1-2	once	TGTGCCACCAGTGATTTTCAGGGGACCGGCTACACCTTC	CATSDFQGTGYTF
TRBV3-1/TRBV3-2	11	-	TRBJ1-6	-	TGTGCCAGCAGCAAAACATCACCCCTCCACTTT	CASSKTSPLHF
TRBV2	14	-	TRBJ2-3	-	TGTGCCAGCAAGGGGGGACTAAGCACAGATACGCAGTATTTT	CASKGGLSTDTQYF
TRBV4-2	17	TRBD2	TRBJ2-5	-	TGTGCCAGCAGCCAAGTCACGGGGGGGGCTAGAGGGGAGACCCAGTACTTC	CASSQVTGGARGETQYF
TRBV30	14	-	TRBJ1-4	-	TGTGCCTGGAGTGTTTCCGCAACTAATGAAAAACTGTTTTTT	CAWSVSATNEKLFF
TRBV2	13	-	TRBJ2-7	many	TGTGCCAGCAGTGAGGCAGGGAACCTCGAGCAGTACTTC	CASSEAGNLEQYF
TRBV3-1/TRBV3-2	13	-	TRBJ1-6	-	TGTGCCAGCAGACCGAACAAGGATTCACCCCTCCACTTT	CASRPNKDSPLHF
TRBV5-4	13	-	TRBJ1-2	-	TGTGCCAGCAGCATTAGGGGGGTAGTTGGCTACACCTTC	CASSIRGVVGYTF
TRBV2	14	-	TRBJ2-7	-	TGTGCCAACCTGAGGACAGCGGACTCCTACGAGCAGTACTTC	CANLRTADSYEQYF
TRBV4-3	20	TRBD2	TRBJ2-1	-	TGCGCCAGCAGCCAAGAGGCCCCGGGACTAGCGGGAGACTCCTACAATGAGCAGTTCTTC	CASSQEAPGLAGDSYNEQFF
TRBV6-4	15	-	TRBJ2-3	-	TGTGCCAGCAGTGTACGCGGGCGGGGCACAGATACGCAGTATTTT	CASSVRGRGTDTQYF
TRBV9	14	-	TRBJ1-3	-	TGTGCCAGCAGCGTAGACGGGTCTGGAAACACCATATATTTT	CASSVDGSGNTIYF
TRBV12-3/TRBV12-4	10	-	TRBJ1-2	-	TGTGCCAGCAGTTTAAATGGCTACACCTTC	CASSLNGYTF
TRBV5-4	17	-	TRBJ2-1	-	TGTGCCAGCAGCTTGCCAACCTCCGGAACACCCTGGGATGAGCAGTTCTTC	CASSLPTSGTPWDEQFF
TRBV18	14	-	TRBJ1-1	few	TGTGCCAGCTCACCACCGGTTACCCGGACTGAAGCTTTCTTT	CASSPPVTRTEAFF